This T cell receptor (beta chain) was recovered during a study of cytomegalovirus exposure and HLA in healthy donors. CDR1 and CDR2 from the germline V gene are LNHDA and SQIVND (reference sequence). J gave up 3 bases and V 5 bases, and 10 bases lay outside the gene matches. The CDR3 runs 18 residues. Primers: 60 Vbeta forward and 13 Jbeta reverse. Method: immunoSEQ multiplex PCR; TCRdb's copy keeps in-frame clones and lacks some. In the table there are over 110,000 clones, roughly four fifths of which are singletons. The sequenced sample consisted of PBMCs. This chain connects TRBV19 to TRBJ2-6, with 10 bases fitting TRBD1. The receptor's source is a male donor in good health and CMV-seronegative. The CDR3 sequence: CASSPKGTGAFGANVLTF. The CDR3 DNA is TGTGCCAGTAGTCCAAAGGGGACAGGGGCTTTTGGGGCCAACGTCCTGACTTTC. Full variable domain (rest looked up from reference TRBV19 and TRBJ2-6): DGGITQSPKYLFRKEGQNVTLSCEQNLNHDAMYWYRQDPGQGLRLIYYSQIVNDFQKGDIAEGYSVSREKKESFPLTVTSAQKNPTAFYLCASSPKGTGAFGANVLTFGAGSRLTVL.